These T cell receptor beta chains were read from a single sample in a study of PD-L1 blockade in urothelial cancer. Libraries were prepared by immunoSEQ multiplex PCR; TCRdb keeps only in-frame clonotypes and omits some of them. The repertoire holds 30,000 to 40,000 clones, with around four fifths as singletons. The sequenced sample was PBMCs, obtained around atezolizumab (anti-PD-L1) treatment. These receptors were collected from an elderly man with urothelial cancer. The CDR3 runs from the conserved cysteine through the conserved F or W. The D gene is left open where the match is weak. Clone size is given for some rows only: seen once, a few or many times, or a class if the clone is expanded.

d_call clone_size j_call v_call cdr3_nt cdr3_aa
. . TRBJ1-2 TRBV19 TGTGCCAGTAGCACTGCGAGGCAGGGGCCTTCAGATAACTATGGCTACACCTTC CASSTARQGPSDNYGYTF
TRBD1 . TRBJ2-7 TRBV29-1 TGCAGCGGGATTGAAGGGGGCACGAACGAGCAGTACTTC CSGIEGGTNEQYF
TRBD2 . TRBJ2-2 TRBV5-6 TGTGCCAGCAGCCAACTCGGACTAGCGGGAGGTATCACCGGGGAGCTGTTTTTT CASSQLGLAGGITGELFF
. . TRBJ1-4 TRBV7-9 TGTGCCAGCAGCTTAGTCGGGGGGGGGACTAATGAAAAACTGTTTTTT CASSLVGGGTNEKLFF
. few TRBJ2-1 TRBV29-1 TGCAGCGTTGATGGGGCTAGCGGAGGGGGGGAGAACTACAATGAGCAGTTCTTC CSVDGASGGGENYNEQFF
. . TRBJ1-1 TRBV5-1 TGCGCCAGCAGCTTGTTCCGGGATATGGGCACTGAAGCTTTCTTT CASSLFRDMGTEAFF
TRBD2 . TRBJ2-5 TRBV18 TGTGCCAGCTCAAGCGGCGGGGGTATAGAGACCCAGTACTTC CASSSGGGIETQYF
TRBD2 . TRBJ2-2 TRBV13 TGTGCCAGCAGCTTTTCCGGGAGGCGGGACACCGGGGAGCTGTTTTTT CASSFSGRRDTGELFF
TRBD1 few TRBJ1-3 TRBV9 TGTGCCAGCAGCCTCCTCCCGACAGGGGTGACAAGAAACACCATATATTTT CASSLLPTGVTRNTIYF
. . TRBJ1-3 TRBV10-3 TGTGCCATCAATCGGGCAGGGGAAACTGGAAACACCATATATTTT CAINRAGETGNTIYF
TRBD2 . TRBJ2-7 TRBV5-1 TGCGCCAGCAGCTTGGGGACTAGCGGGAGGATGGGCGAGCAGTACTTC CASSLGTSGRMGEQYF
TRBD2 . TRBJ2-2 TRBV6-4 TGTGCCAGCAGCCTCCTAGCGGGAATAGACACCGGGGAGCTGTTTTTT CASSLLAGIDTGELFF
. . TRBJ2-7 TRBV11-2 TGTGCCAGCAGCTTAGGTGGGGCGGGGCCGACTTACGAGCAGTACTTC CASSLGGAGPTYEQYF